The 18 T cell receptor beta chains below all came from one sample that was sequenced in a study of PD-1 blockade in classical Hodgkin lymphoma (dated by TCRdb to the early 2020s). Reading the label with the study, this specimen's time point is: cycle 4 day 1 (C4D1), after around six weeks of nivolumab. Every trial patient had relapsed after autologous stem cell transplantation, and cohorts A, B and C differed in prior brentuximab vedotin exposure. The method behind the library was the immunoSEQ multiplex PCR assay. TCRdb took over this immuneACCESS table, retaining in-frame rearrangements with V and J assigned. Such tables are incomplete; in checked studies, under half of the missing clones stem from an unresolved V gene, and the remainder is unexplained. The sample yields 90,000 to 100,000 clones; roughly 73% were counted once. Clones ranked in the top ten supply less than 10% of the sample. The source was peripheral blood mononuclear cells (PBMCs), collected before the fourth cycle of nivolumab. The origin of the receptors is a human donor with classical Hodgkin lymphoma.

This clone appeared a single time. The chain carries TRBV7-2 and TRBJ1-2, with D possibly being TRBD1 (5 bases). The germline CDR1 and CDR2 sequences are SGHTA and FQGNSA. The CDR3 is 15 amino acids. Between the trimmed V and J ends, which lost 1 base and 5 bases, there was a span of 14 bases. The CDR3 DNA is TGTGCCAGCAGCTTAGATCGGGGGATATTTTATGGCTACACCTTC. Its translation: CASSLDRGIFYGYTF.

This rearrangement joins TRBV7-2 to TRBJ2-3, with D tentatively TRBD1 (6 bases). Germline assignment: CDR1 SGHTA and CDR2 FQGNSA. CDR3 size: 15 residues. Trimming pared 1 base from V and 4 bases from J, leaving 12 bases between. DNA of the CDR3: TGTGCCAGCAGCTTAGTAACAGGGAAGGCAGATACGCAGTATTTT. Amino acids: CASSLVTGKADTQYF.

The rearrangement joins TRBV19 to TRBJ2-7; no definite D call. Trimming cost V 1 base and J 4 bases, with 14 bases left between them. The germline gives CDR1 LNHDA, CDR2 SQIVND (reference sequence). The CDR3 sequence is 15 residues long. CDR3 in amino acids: CASSIGEQTGYEQYF. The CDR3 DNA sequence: TGTGCCAGTAGTATAGGAGAACAAACCGGGTACGAGCAGTACTTC.

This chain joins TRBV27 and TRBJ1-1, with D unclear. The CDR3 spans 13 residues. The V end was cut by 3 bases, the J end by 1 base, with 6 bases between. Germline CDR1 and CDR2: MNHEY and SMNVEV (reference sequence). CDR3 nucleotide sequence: TGTGCCAGCAGTTTCGACAAGAACACTGAAGCTTTCTTT. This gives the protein CASSFDKNTEAFF.

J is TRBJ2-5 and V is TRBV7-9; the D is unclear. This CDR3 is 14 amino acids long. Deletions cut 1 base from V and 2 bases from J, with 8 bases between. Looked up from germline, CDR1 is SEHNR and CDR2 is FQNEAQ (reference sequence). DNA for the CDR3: TGTGCCAGCAGCTTAGTCGCTCGGCAAGAGACCCAGTACTTC. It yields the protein CASSLVARQETQYF.

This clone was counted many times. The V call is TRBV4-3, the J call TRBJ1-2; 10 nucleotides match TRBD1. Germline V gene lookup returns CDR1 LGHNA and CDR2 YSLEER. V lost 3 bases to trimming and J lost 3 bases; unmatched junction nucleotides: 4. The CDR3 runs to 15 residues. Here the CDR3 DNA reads TGCGCCAGCAGCCAGGACAGGGGGGAATACTATGGCTACACCTTC. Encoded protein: CASSQDRGEYYGYTF.

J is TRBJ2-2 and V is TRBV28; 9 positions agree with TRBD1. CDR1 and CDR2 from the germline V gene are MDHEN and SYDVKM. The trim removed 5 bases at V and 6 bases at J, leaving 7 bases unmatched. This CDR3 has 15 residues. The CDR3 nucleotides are TGTGCCAGCAGTCCCGGGACAGGGATAGCCGGGGAGCTGTTTTTT. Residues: CASSPGTGIAGELFF.

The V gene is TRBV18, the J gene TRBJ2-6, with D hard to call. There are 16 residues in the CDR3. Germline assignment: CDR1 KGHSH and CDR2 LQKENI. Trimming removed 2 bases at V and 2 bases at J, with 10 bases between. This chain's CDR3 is CASSPIPDPGANVLTF. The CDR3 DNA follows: TGTGCCAGCTCACCAATTCCAGACCCTGGGGCCAACGTCCTGACTTTC.

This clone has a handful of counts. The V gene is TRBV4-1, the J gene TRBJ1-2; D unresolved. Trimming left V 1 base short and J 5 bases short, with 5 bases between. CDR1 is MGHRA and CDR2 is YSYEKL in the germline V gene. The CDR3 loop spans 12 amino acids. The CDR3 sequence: CASSQAGYGYTF. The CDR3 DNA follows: TGCGCCAGCAGCCAAGCCGGGTATGGCTACACCTTC.

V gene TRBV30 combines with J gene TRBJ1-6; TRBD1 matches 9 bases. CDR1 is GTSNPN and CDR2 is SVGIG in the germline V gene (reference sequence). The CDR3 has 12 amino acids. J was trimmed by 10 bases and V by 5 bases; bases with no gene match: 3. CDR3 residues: CAWGQGRSPLHF. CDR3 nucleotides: TGTGCCTGGGGACAGGGGCGGTCACCCCTCCACTTT.

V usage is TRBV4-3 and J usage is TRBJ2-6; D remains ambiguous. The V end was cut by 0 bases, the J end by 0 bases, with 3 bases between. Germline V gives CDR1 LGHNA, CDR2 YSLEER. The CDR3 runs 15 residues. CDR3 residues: CASSQDISGANVLTF. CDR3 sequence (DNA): TGCGCCAGCAGCCAAGACATCTCTGGGGCCAACGTCCTGACTTTC.

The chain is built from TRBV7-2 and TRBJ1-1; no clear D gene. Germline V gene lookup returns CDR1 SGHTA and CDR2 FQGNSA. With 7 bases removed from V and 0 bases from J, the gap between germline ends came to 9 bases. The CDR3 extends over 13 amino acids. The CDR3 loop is CASILTLNTEAFF. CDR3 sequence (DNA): TGTGCCAGCATCCTCACCCTGAACACTGAAGCTTTCTTT.

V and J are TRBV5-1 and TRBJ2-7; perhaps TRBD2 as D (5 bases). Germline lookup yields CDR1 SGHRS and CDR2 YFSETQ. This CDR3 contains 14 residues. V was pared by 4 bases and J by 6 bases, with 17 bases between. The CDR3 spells CASSRGSELGEQYF. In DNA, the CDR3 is TGCGCCAGCAGCCGAGGGTCCGAACTTGGCGAGCAGTACTTC.

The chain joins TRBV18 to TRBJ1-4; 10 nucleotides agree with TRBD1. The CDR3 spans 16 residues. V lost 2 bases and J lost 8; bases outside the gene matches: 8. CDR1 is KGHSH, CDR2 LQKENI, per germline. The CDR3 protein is CASSPIEGTGAEKLFF. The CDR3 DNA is TGTGCCAGCTCACCAATAGAGGGGACAGGGGCCGAAAAACTGTTTTTT.

The CDR3 region has the DNA TGTGCCAGCTCACCGGCAGGGGTGACTGAAGCTTTCTTT. Amino acids: CASSPAGVTEAFF. The V and J genes are TRBV18 and TRBJ1-1, with D tentatively TRBD1 (6 bases). In germline, CDR1 is KGHSH, CDR2 LQKENI. The CDR3 has 13 residues. V lost 3 bases to trimming and J lost 5 bases, with 10 bases between them. Combining the CDR3 with reference TRBV18 and TRBJ1-1 gives the whole variable domain NAGVMQNPRHLVRRRGQEARLRCSPMKGHSHVYWYRQLPEEGLKFMVYLQKENIIDESGMPKERFSAEFPKEGPSILRIQQVVRGDSAAYFCASSPAGVTEAFFGQGTRLTVV.

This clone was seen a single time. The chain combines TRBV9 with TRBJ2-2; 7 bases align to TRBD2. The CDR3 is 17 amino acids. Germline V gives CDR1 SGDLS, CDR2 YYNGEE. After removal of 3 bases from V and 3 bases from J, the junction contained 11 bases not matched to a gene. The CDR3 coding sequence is TGTGCCAGCAGCGCCCCAGAGGAGGGAGGGGACACCGGGGAGCTGTTTTTT. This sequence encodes CASSAPEEGGDTGELFF.

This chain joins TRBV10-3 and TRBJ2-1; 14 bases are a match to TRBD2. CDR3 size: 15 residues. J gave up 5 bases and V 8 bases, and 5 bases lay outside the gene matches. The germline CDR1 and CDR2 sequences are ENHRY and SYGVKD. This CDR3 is CAIQGGLAGDNEQFF. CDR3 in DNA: TGTGCCATCCAGGGGGGACTAGCGGGAGACAATGAGCAGTTCTTC.

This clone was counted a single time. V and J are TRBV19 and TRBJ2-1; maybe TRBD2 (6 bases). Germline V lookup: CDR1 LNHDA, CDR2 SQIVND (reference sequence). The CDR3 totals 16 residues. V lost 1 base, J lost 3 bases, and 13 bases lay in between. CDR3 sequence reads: CASSIVSGSDYNEQFF. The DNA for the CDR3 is TGTGCCAGTAGTATAGTTTCCGGGAGTGACTACAATGAGCAGTTCTTC.